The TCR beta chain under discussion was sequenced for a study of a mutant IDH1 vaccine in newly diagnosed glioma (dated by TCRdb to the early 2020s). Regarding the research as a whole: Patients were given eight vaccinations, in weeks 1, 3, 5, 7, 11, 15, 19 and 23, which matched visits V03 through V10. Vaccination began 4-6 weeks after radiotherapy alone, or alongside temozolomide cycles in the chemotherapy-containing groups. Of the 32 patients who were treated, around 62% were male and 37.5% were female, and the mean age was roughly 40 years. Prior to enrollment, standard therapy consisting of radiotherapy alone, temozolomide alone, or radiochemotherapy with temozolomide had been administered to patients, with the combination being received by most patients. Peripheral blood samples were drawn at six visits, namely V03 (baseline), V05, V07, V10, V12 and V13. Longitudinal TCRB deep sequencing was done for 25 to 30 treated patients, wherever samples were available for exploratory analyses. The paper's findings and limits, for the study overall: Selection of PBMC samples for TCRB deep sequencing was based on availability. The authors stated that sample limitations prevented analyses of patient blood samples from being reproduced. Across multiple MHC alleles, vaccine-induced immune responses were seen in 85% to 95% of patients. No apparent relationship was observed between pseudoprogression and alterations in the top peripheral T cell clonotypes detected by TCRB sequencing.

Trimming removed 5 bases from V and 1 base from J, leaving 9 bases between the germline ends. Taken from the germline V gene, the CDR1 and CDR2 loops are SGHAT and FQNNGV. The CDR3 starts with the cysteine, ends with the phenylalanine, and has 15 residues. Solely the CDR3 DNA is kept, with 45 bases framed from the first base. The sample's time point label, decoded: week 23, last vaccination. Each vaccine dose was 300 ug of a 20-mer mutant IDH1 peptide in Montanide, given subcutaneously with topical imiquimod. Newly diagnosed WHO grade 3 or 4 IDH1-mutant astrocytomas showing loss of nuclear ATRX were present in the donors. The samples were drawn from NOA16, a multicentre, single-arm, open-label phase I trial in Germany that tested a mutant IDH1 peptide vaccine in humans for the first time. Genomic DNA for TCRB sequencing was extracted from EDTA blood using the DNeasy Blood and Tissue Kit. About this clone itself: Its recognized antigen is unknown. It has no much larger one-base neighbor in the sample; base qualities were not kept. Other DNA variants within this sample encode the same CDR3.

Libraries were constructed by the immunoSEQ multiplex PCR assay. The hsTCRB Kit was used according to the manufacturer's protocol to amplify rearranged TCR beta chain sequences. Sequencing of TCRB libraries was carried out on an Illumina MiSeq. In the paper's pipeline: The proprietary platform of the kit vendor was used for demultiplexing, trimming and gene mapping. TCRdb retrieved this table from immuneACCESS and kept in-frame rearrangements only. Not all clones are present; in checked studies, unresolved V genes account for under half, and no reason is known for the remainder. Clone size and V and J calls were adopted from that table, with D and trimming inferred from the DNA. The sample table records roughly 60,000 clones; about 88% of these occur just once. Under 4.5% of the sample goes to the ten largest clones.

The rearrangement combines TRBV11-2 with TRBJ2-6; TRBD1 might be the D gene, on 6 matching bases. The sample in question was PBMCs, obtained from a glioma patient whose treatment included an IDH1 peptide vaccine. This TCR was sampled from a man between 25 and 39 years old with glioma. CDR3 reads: CASSLRGSGANVLTF. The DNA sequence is TGTGCCAGCAGCCTCAGGGGTTCTGGGGCCAACGTCCTGACTTTC.